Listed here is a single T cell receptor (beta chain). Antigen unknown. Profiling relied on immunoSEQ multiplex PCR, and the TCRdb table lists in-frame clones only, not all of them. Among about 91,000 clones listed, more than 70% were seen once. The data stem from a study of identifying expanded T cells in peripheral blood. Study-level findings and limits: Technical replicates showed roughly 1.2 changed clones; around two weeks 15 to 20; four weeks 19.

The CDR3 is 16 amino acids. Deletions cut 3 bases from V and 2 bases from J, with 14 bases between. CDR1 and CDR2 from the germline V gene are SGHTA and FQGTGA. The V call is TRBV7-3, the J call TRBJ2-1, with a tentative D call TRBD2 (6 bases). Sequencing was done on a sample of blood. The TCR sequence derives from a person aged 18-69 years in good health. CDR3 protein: CASSLGLPGPYNEQFF. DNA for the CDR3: TGTGCCAGCAGCTTGGGACTCCCGGGGCCCTACAATGAGCAGTTCTTC.